This TCR beta chain was sequenced for a study of Graves' ophthalmopathy and Graves' hyperthyroidism. Scientists amplified the TCR beta CDR3 regions from RNA transcripts. Second-round multiplex PCR followed a first-round RT-PCR using HTBI primers. One entry per CDR3 protein, called by TCRdb with MiXCR from the multiplex PCR reads. This table holds about 1.1 million distinct CDR3 sequences, roughly two fifths found once. The V end lost 3 bases, the J end lost 7 bases, and 13 bases lay between the germline ends. Germline assignment: CDR1 SNHLY and CDR2 FYNNEI. This CDR3 comprises 14 residues. This clonotype has just one count.

Source material: peripheral blood or thyroid tissue (not recorded which). The rearrangement links TRBV2 to TRBJ1-3, with D unresolved. This sequence was found in an adult man with Graves' hyperthyroidism. The CDR3 DNA reads as TGTGCCAGCAGTGAGCCGGGATCGGGGAACACCATATATTTT. Translated: CASSEPGSGNTIYF.